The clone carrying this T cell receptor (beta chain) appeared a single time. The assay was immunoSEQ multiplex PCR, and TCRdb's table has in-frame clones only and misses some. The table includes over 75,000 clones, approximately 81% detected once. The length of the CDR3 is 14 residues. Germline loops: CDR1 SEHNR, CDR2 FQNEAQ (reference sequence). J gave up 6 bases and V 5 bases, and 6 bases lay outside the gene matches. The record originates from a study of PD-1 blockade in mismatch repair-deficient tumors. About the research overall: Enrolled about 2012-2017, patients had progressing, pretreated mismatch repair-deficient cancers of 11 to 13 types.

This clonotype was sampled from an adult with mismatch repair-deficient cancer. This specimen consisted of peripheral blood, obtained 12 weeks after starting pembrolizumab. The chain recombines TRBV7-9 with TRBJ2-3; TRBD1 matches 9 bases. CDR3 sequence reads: CASSDGTGSDTQYF. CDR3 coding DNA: TGTGCCAGCAGCGACGGGACAGGGTCGGATACGCAGTATTTT.